Listed below are T cell receptor beta chains from one sample, sequenced in a study of T cells in Graves' hyperthyroidism and ophthalmopathy. Via MiXCR, TCRdb re-called the multiplex PCR reads, giving one row per CDR3 protein. The table includes approximately 600,000 distinct CDR3 sequences, roughly 20% detected once. The specimen sequenced was blood. The receptors were sampled from a man aged 25 to 40 with Graves' ophthalmopathy. Each CDR3 is given with its conserved first and last residue. D genes are given only for firm matches. Some rows have no size entry. The others give once, few or many, or a class for an expanded clone.

- | once | TRBJ2-1 | 17 | TRBV20-1 | TGCAGTGCTAGAGAAGAACTAACCAACTTCTCCGACAATGAGCAGTTCTTC | CSAREELTNFSDNEQFF
- | few | TRBJ2-1 | 18 | TRBV30 | TGTGCCTGGACTCCCACGCCGAGGTTGCCGGGCTCCTACAATGAGCAGTTCTTC | CAWTPTPRLPGSYNEQFF
- | - | TRBJ1-4 | 15 | TRBV27 | TGTGCCAGCAGTCTTTCACCTCGGCGGGGTGAAAAACTGTTTTTT | CASSLSPRRGEKLFF
TRBD1 | - | TRBJ2-5 | 14 | TRBV12-3/TRBV12-4 | TGTGCCAGCAGAAACCGGGACAGGGGGGAGACCCAGTACTTC | CASRNRDRGETQYF
- | - | TRBJ1-5 | 15 | TRBV15 | TGTGCCACCAGCCTGGACAGATATAGCAATCAGCCCCAGCATTTT | CATSLDRYSNQPQHF
TRBD1 | many | TRBJ1-2 | 14 | TRBV20-1 | TGCAGTGCTAGAGTGTGGGACAGAAACTATGGCTACACCTTC | CSARVWDRNYGYTF
TRBD2 | few | TRBJ2-3 | 16 | TRBV6-1 | TGTGCCAGCAGTCTAGGGACTAGCGGGAGGGCTGATACGCAGTATTTT | CASSLGTSGRADTQYF
- | few | TRBJ2-7 | 12 | TRBV10-3 | TGTGCCATCAGTGGACAGTTCTACGAGCAGTACTTC | CAISGQFYEQYF
- | - | TRBJ1-1 | 16 | TRBV28 | TGTGCCAGCAGTCCCCTCCCGAGGATGGGAAACACTGAAGCTTTCTTT | CASSPLPRMGNTEAFF
- | few | TRBJ2-7 | 13 | TRBV29-1 | TGCAGCGTTGAAGAAGGGGTAGCCTACGAGCAGTACTTC | CSVEEGVAYEQYF
TRBD1 | - | TRBJ1-1 | 17 | TRBV19 | TGTGCCAGTAGTATGAAGGGGACAGGGGTCATGAACACTGAAGCTTTCTTT | CASSMKGTGVMNTEAFF
- | - | TRBJ1-2 | 12 | TRBV2 | TGTGCCAGCAGTTTGTTCCGTTATGGCTACACCTTC | CASSLFRYGYTF
- | many | TRBJ1-1 | 13 | TRBV29-1 | TGCAGCGTGCGTCGTAGGCTGAACACTGAAGCTTTCTTT | CSVRRRLNTEAFF
- | few | TRBJ2-2 | 14 | TRBV7-2 | TGTGCCAGCACCGGGACTGCGAACACCGGGGAGCTGTTTTTT | CASTGTANTGELFF
TRBD1 | many | TRBJ1-4 | 17 | TRBV28 | TGTGCCAGCAGTTCCGGGACAGCCTCTCCAACTAATGAAAAACTGTTTTTT | CASSSGTASPTNEKLFF
- | few | TRBJ2-7 | 14 | TRBV25-1 | TGTGCCAGCAGTGATGCCAGGGGATCCTACGAGCAGTACTTC | CASSDARGSYEQYF
TRBD1 | - | TRBJ1-5 | 14 | TRBV20-1 | TGCAGTGCTAAAGACAGGGTGGTCAATCAGCCCCAGCATTTT | CSAKDRVVNQPQHF
TRBD1 | many | TRBJ2-7 | 15 | TRBV5-1 | TGCGCCAGCAGCGTGGGACAGGGGAGTTACTACGAGCAGTACTTC | CASSVGQGSYYEQYF
- | - | TRBJ2-3 | 13 | TRBV29-1 | TGCAGCGTTGAAGGACTCTCCTCGCATACGCAGTATTTT | CSVEGLSSHTQYF
- | - | TRBJ1-2 | 15 | TRBV5-6 | TGTGCCAGCAGCTTACCTCCTTTGAATAACTATGGCTACACCTTC | CASSLPPLNNYGYTF
TRBD1 | - | TRBJ1-4 | 14 | TRBV6-6 | TGTGCCAGCAGTTACGGGGACAGAAATGAAAAACTGTTTTTT | CASSYGDRNEKLFF
- | - | TRBJ2-4 | 14 | TRBV6-1 | TGTGCCAGCAGTCTGGCGGGAGCCAAAAACATTCAGTACTTC | CASSLAGAKNIQYF
- | - | TRBJ2-1 | 13 | TRBV7-8 | TGTGCCAGCAGCTCGGGACTTAGTAATGAGCAGTTCTTC | CASSSGLSNEQFF
- | few | TRBJ1-2 | 15 | TRBV27 | TGTGCCAGCAGTCTCCCGGTGGGGGCCAACTATGGCTACACCTTC | CASSLPVGANYGYTF
TRBD2 | - | TRBJ2-1 | 18 | TRBV11-2 | TGTGCCAGCAGCTTAGGTCTCACTAGCGGGACGTCGAACAATGAGCAGTTCTTC | CASSLGLTSGTSNNEQFF
- | many | TRBJ1-2 | 13 | TRBV12-3/TRBV12-4 | TGTGCCAGCAGTTCGGGGGGATTATACGGCTACACCTTC | CASSSGGLYGYTF
- | few | TRBJ1-5 | 14 | TRBV20-1 | TGCAGTGTCGCCTTGACCATGGGCAATCAGCCCCAGCATTTT | CSVALTMGNQPQHF
- | few | TRBJ2-5 | 11 | TRBV2 | TGTGCCAGTCGGATCGGGGAGACCCAGTACTTC | CASRIGETQYF
- | many | TRBJ2-5 | 15 | TRBV11-1 | TGTGCCAGCAGCTTAGTCCAGGGGACGAAAGAGACCCAGTACTTC | CASSLVQGTKETQYF
TRBD1 | - | TRBJ2-1 | 15 | TRBV27 | TGTGCCAGCAGTTTATTTCAGGGGGCGAATAATGAGCAGTTCTTC | CASSLFQGANNEQFF
TRBD1 | - | TRBJ1-6 | 16 | TRBV4-2 | TGTGCCAGCAGCGAAGATTGGGACAGCTATAATTCACCCCTCCACTTT | CASSEDWDSYNSPLHF
- | many | TRBJ2-5 | 15 | TRBV7-9 | TGTGCCAGCAGCCCCTCCGGGAAGACCCAAGAGACCCAGTACTTC | CASSPSGKTQETQYF
TRBD2 | many | TRBJ2-2 | 14 | TRBV11-1 | TGTGCCAGCAGCCATAGCGGGAGCGGCGGGGAGCTGTTTTTT | CASSHSGSGGELFF
TRBD2 | few | TRBJ2-5 | 15 | TRBV5-6 | TGTGCCAGCAGCTTGAGATCGCTAGCGGAAGAGACCCAGTACTTC | CASSLRSLAEETQYF
- | - | TRBJ1-1 | 14 | TRBV9 | TGTGCCAGCAGCGTTGGGCAGGGGAGGAGTGAAGCTTTCTTT | CASSVGQGRSEAFF
TRBD2 | - | TRBJ2-1 | 16 | TRBV5-6 | TGTGCCAGCAGCCCTTACGGACTAGCGACCTACAATGAGCAGTTCTTC | CASSPYGLATYNEQFF
TRBD1 | - | TRBJ1-1 | 15 | TRBV19 | TGTGCCAGTATTAACCGCGGACAGGGTAACACTGAAGCTTTCTTT | CASINRGQGNTEAFF
TRBD2 | once | TRBJ2-1 | 20 | TRBV9 | TGTGCCAGCAGCGTAGGGGGACTAGCGGGAGAATGGGGCTCCTACAATGAGCAGTTCTTC | CASSVGGLAGEWGSYNEQFF
- | - | TRBJ2-3 | 13 | TRBV11-2 | TGTGCCAGCAGCTTAGTTTTTTCAGATACGCAGTATTTT | CASSLVFSDTQYF
TRBD2 | - | TRBJ2-1 | 14 | TRBV6-1 | TGTGCCAGTATAGCGGGATATTCGTACAATGAGCAGTTCTTC | CASIAGYSYNEQFF
- | few | TRBJ2-7 | 14 | TRBV27 | TGTGCCAGCAGTTTAACCCCCCGCTCCTACGAGCAGTACTTC | CASSLTPRSYEQYF